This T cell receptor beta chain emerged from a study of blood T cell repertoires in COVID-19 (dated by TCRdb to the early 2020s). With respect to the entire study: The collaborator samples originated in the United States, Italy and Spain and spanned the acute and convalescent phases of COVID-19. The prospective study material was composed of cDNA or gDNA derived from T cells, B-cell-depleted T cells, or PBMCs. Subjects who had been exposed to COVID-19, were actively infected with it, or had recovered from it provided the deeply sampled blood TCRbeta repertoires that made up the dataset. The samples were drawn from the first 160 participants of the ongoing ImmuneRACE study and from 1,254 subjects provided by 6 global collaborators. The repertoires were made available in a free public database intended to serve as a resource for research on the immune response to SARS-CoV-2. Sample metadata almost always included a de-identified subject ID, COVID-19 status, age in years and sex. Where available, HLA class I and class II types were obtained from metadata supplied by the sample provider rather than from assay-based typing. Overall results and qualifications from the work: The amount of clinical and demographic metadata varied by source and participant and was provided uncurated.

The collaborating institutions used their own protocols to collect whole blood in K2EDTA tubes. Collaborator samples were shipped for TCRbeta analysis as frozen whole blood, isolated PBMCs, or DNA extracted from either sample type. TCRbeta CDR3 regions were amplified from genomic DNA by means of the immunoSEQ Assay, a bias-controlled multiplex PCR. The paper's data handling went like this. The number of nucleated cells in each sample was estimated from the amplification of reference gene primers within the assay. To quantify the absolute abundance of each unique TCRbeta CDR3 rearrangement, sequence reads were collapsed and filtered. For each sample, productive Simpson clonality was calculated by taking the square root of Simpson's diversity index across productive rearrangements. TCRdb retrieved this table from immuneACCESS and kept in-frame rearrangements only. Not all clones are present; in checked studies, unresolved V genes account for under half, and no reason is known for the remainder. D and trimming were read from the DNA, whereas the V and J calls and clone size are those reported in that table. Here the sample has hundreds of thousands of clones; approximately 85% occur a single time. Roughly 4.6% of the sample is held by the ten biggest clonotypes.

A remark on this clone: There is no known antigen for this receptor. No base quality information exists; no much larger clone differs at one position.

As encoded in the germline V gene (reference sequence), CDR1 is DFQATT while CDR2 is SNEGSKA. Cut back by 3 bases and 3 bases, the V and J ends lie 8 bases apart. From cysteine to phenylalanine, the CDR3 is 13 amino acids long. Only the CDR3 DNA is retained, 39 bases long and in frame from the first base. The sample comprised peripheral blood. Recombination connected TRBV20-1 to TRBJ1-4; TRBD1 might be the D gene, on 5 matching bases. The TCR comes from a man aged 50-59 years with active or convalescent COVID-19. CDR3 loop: CSASEGANEKLFF. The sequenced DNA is TGCAGTGCTAGTGAAGGGGCTAATGAAAAACTGTTTTTT.